The 13 T cell receptor beta chains reported below all come from one sample, sequenced in a study of CD8 T cells in Susac syndrome. Random-hexamer reverse transcription was applied to roughly 0.5 to 1 ug RNA. MiXCR, applied by TCRdb to the immunoSEQ multiplex PCR reads, yields one record per CDR3 protein. Seen here are about 190,000 distinct CDR3 sequences, approximately 95% observed once, and the top ten hold about 0.17%. The sample consisted of CD8+ T cells from PBMCs. These TCRs come from a human donor with Susac syndrome.

A single count supports this clonotype. This chain joins TRBV5-1 and TRBJ2-7, with 10 positions matching TRBD2. Germline trimming cut 0 bases from V and 11 bases from J; bases unmatched to any gene: 14. The CDR3 runs 16 residues. CDR1 is SGHRS, CDR2 YFSETQ, per germline. The CDR3 DNA is TGCGCCAGCAGCTTGGACGGGCTAGCGGGAGACGCGGTGGAGTACTTC. The encoded protein is CASSLDGLAGDAVEYF.

The CDR3 loop reads CASGPSPDTQYF. Written as DNA, the CDR3 is TGTGCCAGCGGCCCTAGTCCAGATACGCAGTATTTT. V and J are TRBV28 and TRBJ2-3; no reliable D call. The CDR3 totals 12 residues. Between the trimmed V and J ends, which lost 8 bases and 4 bases, there was a span of 10 bases. The germline V gene has CDR1 MDHEN and CDR2 SYDVKM.

V and J are TRBV5-1 and TRBJ1-2, with TRBD1 matching 8 bases. The CDR3 length is 15 residues. In germline, CDR1 is SGHRS, CDR2 YFSETQ. V gave up 4 bases and J gave up 6 bases; unmatched junction bases: 11. CDR3 coding DNA: TGCGCCAGCAGCGTGACAGGGGACGTATGGGATGGCTACACCTTC. It translates to CASSVTGDVWDGYTF.

This clonotype was counted a single time. The V gene is TRBV7-8, the J gene TRBJ2-5; 10 nucleotides agree with TRBD2. CDR1 and CDR2 from the germline V gene are SGHVS and FQNEAQ. J was trimmed by 5 bases and V by 2 bases; bases with no gene match: 8. The CDR3 contains 16 residues. The CDR3 DNA follows: TGTGCCAGCAGCTTAATTCGAACTAGCGGGATTGAGACCCAGTACTTC. Translation gives CASSLIRTSGIETQYF. Full variable domain (outside the CDR3, taken from reference TRBV7-8 and TRBJ2-5): GAGVSQSPRYKVAKRGQDVALRCDPISGHVSLFWYQQALGQGPEFLTYFQNEAQLDKSGLPSDRFFAERPEGSVSTLKIQRTQQEDSAVYLCASSLIRTSGIETQYFGPGTRLLVL.

The V and J genes are TRBV5-6 and TRBJ2-5; D is perhaps TRBD1 (5 bases). This CDR3 has 15 amino acids. With 0 bases removed from V and 5 bases from J, the gap between germline ends came to 14 bases. CDR1 and CDR2 from the germline V gene are SGHDT and YYEEEE. CDR3 amino acids: CASSLVGAKGETQYF. The CDR3 DNA sequence: TGTGCCAGCAGCTTGGTAGGGGCGAAGGGCGAGACCCAGTACTTC. Full variable domain (outside the CDR3, taken from reference TRBV5-6 and TRBJ2-5): DAGVTQSPTHLIKTRGQQVTLRCSPKSGHDTVSWYQQALGQGPQFIFQYYEEEERQRGNFPDRFSGHQFPNYSSELNVNALLLGDSALYLCASSLVGAKGETQYFGPGTRLLVL.

This clonotype was seen a few times. V and J are TRBV7-2 and TRBJ1-2; no clear D. CDR3 length: 11 residues. The V end lost 7 bases, the J end lost 7 bases, and 10 bases lay between the germline ends. The germline V gene has CDR1 SGHTA and CDR2 FQGNSA. The CDR3 here is CASILYTGYTF. In DNA, the CDR3 is TGTGCCAGCATCCTTTATACTGGCTACACCTTC.

This chain connects TRBV20-1 to TRBJ1-2; 7 bases agree with TRBD1. The germline V gene encodes CDR1 DFQATT and CDR2 SNEGSKA (reference sequence). The CDR3 is made up of 14 amino acids. Trimming removed 5 bases from V and 2 bases from J; junction bases left unmatched: 8. CDR3 protein: CSARRTGSNYGYTF. CDR3 nucleotide sequence: TGCAGTGCTCGAAGGACAGGATCGAACTATGGCTACACCTTC.

The V and J genes are TRBV20-1 and TRBJ1-3; no reliable D call. CDR1 is DFQATT and CDR2 is SNEGSKA in the germline V gene (reference sequence). Trimming left V 5 bases short and J 0 bases short, with 11 bases between. The CDR3 spans 14 residues. CDR3: CSAGDLYSGNTIYF. In nucleotides, the CDR3 is TGCAGTGCTGGGGATCTGTACTCTGGAAACACCATATATTTT.

The chain couples TRBV11-2 to TRBJ2-7; D not certain. The germline gives CDR1 SGHAT, CDR2 FQNNGV. There are 11 residues in the CDR3. V was clipped by 6 bases and J by 5 bases, with 8 bases between them. CDR3 sequence (DNA): TGTGCCAGCAGTTACGGACACGAGCAGTACTTC. This encodes CASSYGHEQYF.

Remarks on this clonotype: The junction differs from germline at one of its ends, possibly a read error. V gene TRBV9 combines with J gene TRBJ2-1, with a weak D call TRBD1 (5 bases). CDR1 SGDLS and CDR2 YYNGEE come from the germline V gene. The CDR3 has 15 amino acids. This chain's CDR3 is CASSADTESSNEQFF. DNA of the CDR3: TGTGCCAGCAGCGCGGACACCGAGTCCTCCAATGAGCAGTTCTTC.

The CDR3 region has the DNA TGCAGTGCTACCGGGACTAGCGGGAGTTCAGATACGCAGTATTTT. It encodes CSATGTSGSSDTQYF. This chain joins TRBV20-1 and TRBJ2-3; TRBD2 aligns across 14 bases. CDR1 and CDR2 from the germline V gene are DFQATT and SNEGSKA (reference sequence). V was clipped by 4 bases and J by 4 bases; unmatched bases: 4. The CDR3 runs 15 residues.

The chain joins TRBV25-1 to TRBJ2-7; the match to TRBD2 covers 8 bases. There are 16 residues in the CDR3. V dropped 5 bases and J dropped 1; count of bases not matched to a gene: 10. CDR1 and CDR2 from the germline V gene are MGHDK and SYGVNS. The CDR3 protein is CASSREGAGESYEQYF. In DNA, the CDR3 is TGTGCCAGCAGTAGGGAAGGAGCGGGAGAGTCCTACGAGCAGTACTTC.

The chain is built from TRBV20-1 and TRBJ1-5; the D is unclear. CDR3 length: 15 amino acids. V was pared by 0 bases and J by 1 base, with 10 bases between. Germline V gene lookup returns CDR1 DFQATT and CDR2 SNEGSKA (reference sequence). The CDR3 DNA reads as TGCAGTGCTAGAGAACCAAGGAAAAGCAATCAGCCCCAGCATTTT. Encoded protein: CSAREPRKSNQPQHF.